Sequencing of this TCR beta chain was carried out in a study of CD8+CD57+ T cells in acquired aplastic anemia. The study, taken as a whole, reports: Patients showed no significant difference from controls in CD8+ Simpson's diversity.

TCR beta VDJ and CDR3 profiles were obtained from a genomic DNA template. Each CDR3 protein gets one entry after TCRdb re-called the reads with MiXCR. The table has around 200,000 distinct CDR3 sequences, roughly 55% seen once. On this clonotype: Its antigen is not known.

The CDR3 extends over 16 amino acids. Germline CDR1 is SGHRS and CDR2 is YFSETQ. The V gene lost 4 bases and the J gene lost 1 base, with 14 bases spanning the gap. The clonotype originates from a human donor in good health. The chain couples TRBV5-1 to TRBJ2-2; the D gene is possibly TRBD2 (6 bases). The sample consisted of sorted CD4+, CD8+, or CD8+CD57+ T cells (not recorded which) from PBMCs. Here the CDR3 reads CASSQEGGENTGELFF. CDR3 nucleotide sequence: TGCGCCAGCAGCCAAGAAGGAGGGGAGAACACCGGGGAGCTGTTTTTT.